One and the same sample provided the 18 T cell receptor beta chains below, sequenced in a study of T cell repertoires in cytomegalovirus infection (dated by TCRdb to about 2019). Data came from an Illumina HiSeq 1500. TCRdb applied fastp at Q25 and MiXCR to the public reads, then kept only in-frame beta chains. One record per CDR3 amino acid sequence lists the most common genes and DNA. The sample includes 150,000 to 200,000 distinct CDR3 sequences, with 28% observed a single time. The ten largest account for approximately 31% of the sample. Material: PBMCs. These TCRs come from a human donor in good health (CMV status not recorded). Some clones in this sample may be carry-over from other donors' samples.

Here the CDR3 reads CASSPQGAFSGNTIYF. The CDR3 region has the DNA TGTGCCAGTAGTCCACAGGGGGCCTTCTCTGGAAACACCATATATTTT. This chain links TRBV19 with TRBJ1-3, with TRBD1 matching over 9 bases. Germline CDR1 LNHDA, CDR2 SQIVND (reference sequence). This CDR3 has 16 amino acids. V lost 5 bases to trimming and J lost 0 bases; unmatched junction nucleotides: 5. Combining the CDR3 with reference TRBV19 and TRBJ1-3 gives the whole variable domain DGGITQSPKYLFRKEGQNVTLSCEQNLNHDAMYWYRQDPGQGLRLIYYSQIVNDFQKGDIAEGYSVSREKKESFPLTVTSAQKNPTAFYLCASSPQGAFSGNTIYFGEGSWLTVV.

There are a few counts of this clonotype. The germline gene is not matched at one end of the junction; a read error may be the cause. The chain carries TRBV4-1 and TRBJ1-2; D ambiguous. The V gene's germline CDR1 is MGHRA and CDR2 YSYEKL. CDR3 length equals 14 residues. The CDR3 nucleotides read TGTGCCAGCAGCCAAGATGAGGACCACTATGGCTACACCTTC. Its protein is CASSQDEDHYGYTF.

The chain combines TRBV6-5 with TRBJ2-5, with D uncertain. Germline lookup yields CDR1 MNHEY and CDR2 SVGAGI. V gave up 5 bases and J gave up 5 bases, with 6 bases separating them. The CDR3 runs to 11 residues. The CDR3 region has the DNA TGTGCCAGCAGTATTAGGGAGACCCAGTACTTC. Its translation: CASSIRETQYF.

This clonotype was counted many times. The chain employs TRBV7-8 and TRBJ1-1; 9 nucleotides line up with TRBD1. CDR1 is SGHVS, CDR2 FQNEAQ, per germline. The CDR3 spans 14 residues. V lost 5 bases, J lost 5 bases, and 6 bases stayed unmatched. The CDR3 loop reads CASSPGTGRTEAFF. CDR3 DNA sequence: TGTGCCAGCAGCCCAGGGACAGGGAGGACTGAAGCTTTCTTT.

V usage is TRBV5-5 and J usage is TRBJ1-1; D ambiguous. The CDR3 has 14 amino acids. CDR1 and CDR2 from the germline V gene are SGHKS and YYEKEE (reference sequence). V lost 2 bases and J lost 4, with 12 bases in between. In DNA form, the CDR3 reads TGTGCCAGCAGCTTAAGGGCTGAGGGCACTGAAGCTTTCTTT. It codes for CASSLRAEGTEAFF. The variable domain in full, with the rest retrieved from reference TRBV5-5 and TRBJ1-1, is DAGVTQSPTHLIKTRGQQVTLRCSPISGHKSVSWYQQVLGQGPQFIFQYYEKEERGRGNFPDRFSARQFPNYSSELNVNALLLGDSALYLCASSLRAEGTEAFFGQGTRLTVV.

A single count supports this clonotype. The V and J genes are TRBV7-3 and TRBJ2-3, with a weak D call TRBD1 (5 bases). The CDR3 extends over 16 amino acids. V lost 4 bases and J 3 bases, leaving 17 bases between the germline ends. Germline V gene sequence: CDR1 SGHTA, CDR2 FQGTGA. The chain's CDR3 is CASSSLDKGVTDTQYF. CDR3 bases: TGTGCCAGCAGCTCCTTGGACAAAGGGGTTACAGATACGCAGTATTTT.

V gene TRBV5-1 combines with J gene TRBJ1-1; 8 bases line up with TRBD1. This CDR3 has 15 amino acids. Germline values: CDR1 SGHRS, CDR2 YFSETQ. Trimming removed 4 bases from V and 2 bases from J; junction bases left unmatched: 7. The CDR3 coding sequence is TGCGCCAGCAGCCTGACAGGGGTGGCAAACACTGAAGCTTTCTTT. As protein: CASSLTGVANTEAFF.

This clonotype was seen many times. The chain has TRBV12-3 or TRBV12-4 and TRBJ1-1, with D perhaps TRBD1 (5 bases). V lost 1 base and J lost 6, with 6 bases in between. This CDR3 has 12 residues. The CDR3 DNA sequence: TGTGCCAGCAGTTTAGGGGGGGCTGAAGCTTTCTTT. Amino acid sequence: CASSLGGAEAFF.

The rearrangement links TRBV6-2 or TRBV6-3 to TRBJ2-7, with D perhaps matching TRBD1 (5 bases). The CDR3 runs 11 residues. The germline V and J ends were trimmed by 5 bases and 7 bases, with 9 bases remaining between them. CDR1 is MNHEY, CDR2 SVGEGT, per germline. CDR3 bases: TGTGCCAGCAGTCAGACAGCTGAGCAGTACTTC. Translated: CASSQTAEQYF.

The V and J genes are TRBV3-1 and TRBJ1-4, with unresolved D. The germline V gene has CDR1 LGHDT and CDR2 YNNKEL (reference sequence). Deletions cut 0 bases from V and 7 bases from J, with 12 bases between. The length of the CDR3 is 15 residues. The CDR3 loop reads CASSQDLQAIEKLFF. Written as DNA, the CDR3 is TGTGCCAGCAGCCAAGACTTGCAGGCTATTGAAAAACTGTTTTTT.

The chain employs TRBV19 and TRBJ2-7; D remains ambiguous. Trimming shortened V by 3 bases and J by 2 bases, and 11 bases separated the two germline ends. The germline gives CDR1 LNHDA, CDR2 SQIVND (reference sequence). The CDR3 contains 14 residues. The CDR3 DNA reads TGTGCCAGTAGTATTACCAGGTCCGCCTACGAGCAGTACTTC. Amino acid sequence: CASSITRSAYEQYF. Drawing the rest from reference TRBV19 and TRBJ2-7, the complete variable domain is DGGITQSPKYLFRKEGQNVTLSCEQNLNHDAMYWYRQDPGQGLRLIYYSQIVNDFQKGDIAEGYSVSREKKESFPLTVTSAQKNPTAFYLCASSITRSAYEQYFGPGTRLTVT.

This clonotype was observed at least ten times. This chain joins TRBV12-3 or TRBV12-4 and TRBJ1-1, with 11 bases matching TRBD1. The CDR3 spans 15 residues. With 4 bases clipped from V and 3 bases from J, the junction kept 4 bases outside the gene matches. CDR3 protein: CASSSRTGGYTEAFF. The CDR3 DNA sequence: TGTGCCAGCAGTTCCCGGACAGGGGGCTACACTGAAGCTTTCTTT.

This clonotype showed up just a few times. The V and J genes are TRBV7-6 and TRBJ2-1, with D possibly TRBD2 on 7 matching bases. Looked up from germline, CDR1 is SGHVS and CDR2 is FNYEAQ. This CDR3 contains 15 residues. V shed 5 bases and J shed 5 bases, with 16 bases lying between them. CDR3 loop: CASSPPGGQDNEQFF. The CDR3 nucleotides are TGTGCCAGCAGCCCCCCGGGGGGCCAAGACAATGAGCAGTTCTTC.

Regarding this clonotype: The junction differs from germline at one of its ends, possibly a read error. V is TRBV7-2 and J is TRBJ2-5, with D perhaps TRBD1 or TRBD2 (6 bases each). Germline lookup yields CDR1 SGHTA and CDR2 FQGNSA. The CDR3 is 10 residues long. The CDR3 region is CASSFRGRIF. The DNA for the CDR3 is TGTGCCAGCAGCTTTAGGGGGAGGATATTC.

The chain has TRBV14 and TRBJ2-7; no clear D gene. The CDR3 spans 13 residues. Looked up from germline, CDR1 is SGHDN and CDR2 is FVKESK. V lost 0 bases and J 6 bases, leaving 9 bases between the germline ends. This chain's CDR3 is CASSQEVESEQYF. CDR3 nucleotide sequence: TGTGCCAGCAGCCAAGAGGTGGAGAGCGAGCAGTACTTC.

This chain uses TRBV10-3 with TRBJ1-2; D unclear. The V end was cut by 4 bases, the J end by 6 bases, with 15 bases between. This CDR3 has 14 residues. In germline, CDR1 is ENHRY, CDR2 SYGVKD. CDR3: CAISGRTQPDGYTF. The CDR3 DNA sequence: TGTGCCATCAGTGGACGGACTCAGCCGGATGGCTACACCTTC.

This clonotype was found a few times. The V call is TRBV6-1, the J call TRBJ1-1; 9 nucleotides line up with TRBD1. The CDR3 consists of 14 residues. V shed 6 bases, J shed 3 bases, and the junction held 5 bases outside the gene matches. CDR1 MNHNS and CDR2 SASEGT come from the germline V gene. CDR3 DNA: TGTGCCAGCAGAAAACAGGGGGCCGACACTGAAGCTTTCTTT. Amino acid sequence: CASRKQGADTEAFF.

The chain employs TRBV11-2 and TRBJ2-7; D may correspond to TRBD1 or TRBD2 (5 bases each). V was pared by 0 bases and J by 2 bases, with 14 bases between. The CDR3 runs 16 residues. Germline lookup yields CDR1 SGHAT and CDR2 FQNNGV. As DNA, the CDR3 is TGTGCCAGCAGCTTAGACTCCGGGACCCTCACCTACGAGCAGTACTTC. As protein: CASSLDSGTLTYEQYF.